The T cell receptor beta chain described here comes from a study of OX40 agonist ivuxolimab in advanced cancers. The CDR3 runs 14 residues. Germline assignment: CDR1 SGHTA and CDR2 FQGNSA. V trimming: 7 bases; J trimming: 4 bases; junction bases outside the gene matches: 5. Sampling of blood occurred at baseline, cycle 4 day 1, and cycle 7 day 1. Here immunoSEQ multiplex PCR was the method, and the copy in TCRdb shows in-frame clones only, minus some. The sample contains 48,000 or so clones, about 81% of which appear only once. This chain links TRBV7-2 with TRBJ2-2; TRBD1 matches at 8 bases. This TCR came from an adult with an advanced solid tumor such as melanoma, head and neck, liver or kidney cancer. This material consisted of CD4+ or CD8+ T cells sorted from blood, taken in a trial of the OX40 agonist ivuxolimab. DNA for the CDR3: TGTGCCAGCACAACAGGGGGAGGCACCGGGGAGCTGTTTTTT. The encoded protein is CASTTGGGTGELFF.